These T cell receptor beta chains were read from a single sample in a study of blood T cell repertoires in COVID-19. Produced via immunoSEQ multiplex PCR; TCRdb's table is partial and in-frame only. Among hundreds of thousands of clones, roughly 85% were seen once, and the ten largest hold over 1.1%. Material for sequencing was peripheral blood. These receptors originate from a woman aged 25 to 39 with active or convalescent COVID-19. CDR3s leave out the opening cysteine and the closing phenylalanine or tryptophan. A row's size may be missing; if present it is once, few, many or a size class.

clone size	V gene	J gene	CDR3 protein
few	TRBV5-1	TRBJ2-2	ASSLADTGELF
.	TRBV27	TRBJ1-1	ASSLSQGLRNTEAF
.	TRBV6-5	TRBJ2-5	ASTLGPTGGETQY
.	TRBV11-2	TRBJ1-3	ASRTRGSGNTIY
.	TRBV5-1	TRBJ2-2	ASSLLAAGANTGELF
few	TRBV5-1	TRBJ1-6	ASSRTGDYNSPLH
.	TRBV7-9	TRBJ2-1	ASSPGRLAGGPYNEQF
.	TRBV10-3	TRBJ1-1	AITGTGRHTEAF
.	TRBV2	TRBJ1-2	ASDRDREGSGYT
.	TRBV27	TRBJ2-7	ASSGGGPIREQY
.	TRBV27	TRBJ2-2	ASSPADRGGNTGELF
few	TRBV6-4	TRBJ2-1	ASSAETSGPYNEQF
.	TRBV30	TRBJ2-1	AGHPWRALSYNEQF
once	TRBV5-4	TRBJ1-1	ASSAPVTGVNTEAF
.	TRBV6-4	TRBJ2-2	ASSERLAGNTGELF
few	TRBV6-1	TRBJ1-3	ASSESTGLSGNTIY
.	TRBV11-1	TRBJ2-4	ASSLSPEGIQY
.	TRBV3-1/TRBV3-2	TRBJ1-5	ASSQGSGGTYQPQH
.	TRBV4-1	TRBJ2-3	ASSQVWAADTQY
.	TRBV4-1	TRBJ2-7	ASSQDFQETSYEQY
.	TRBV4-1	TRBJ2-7	ASSQDRTSSTYEQY
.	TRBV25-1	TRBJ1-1	ASSATGGLGTEAF
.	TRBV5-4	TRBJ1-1	ASSLREQAETEAF
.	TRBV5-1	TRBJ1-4	ASSFTGTNEKLF
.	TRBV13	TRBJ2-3	ASGHSLGLATDTQY
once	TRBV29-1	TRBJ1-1	SVVGDRLEAF
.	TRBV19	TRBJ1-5	ATGPEGPQH
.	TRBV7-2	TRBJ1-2	ASRSGEYGYT
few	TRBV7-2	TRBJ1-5	ASSLDQGLGQPQH
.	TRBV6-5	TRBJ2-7	ASTLDRGADEQY
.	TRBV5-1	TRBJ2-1	ASSLEPSAPKDEQF
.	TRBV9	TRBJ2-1	ASSELGGVAYNEQF
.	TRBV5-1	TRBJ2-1	ASSLGGLPAYNEQF
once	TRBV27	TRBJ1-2	ASSTGPYGYT
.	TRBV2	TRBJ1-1	ASRSGLGNTEAF
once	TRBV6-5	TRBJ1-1	ASRQEQPNTEAF
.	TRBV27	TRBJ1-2	ASSFTGTGGYGYT
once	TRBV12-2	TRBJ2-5	ASRLDSQGAVTQY
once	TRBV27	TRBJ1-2	ASSGQDNYGYT
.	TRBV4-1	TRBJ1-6	ASSRDRDNSPLH
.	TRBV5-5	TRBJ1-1	ASSGQGEQTEAF
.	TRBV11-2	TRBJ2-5	ASSSIRGAQETQY
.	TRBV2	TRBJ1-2	ASSEGGQRSYGYT
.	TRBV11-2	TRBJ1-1	ASSLVGQGLPEAF
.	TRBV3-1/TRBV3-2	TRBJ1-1	ASSQEGTPNTEAF
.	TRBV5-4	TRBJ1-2	ASSTVGVGGGYT
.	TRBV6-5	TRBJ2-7	ASRLGTSGYEQY
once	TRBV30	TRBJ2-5	ACSTSGLEETQY
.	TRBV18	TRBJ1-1	ASSNTGEEKNTEAF
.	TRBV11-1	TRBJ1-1	ASSLYSLGNTEAF
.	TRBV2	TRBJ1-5	ASSVTGQSNQPQH
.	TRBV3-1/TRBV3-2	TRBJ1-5	ASSPGTGMVEPQH
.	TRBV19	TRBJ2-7	ASSISHWQTYEQY
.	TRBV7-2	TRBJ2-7	ASSDRDWGSYEQY
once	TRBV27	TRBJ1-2	ASSLQGAHYGYT